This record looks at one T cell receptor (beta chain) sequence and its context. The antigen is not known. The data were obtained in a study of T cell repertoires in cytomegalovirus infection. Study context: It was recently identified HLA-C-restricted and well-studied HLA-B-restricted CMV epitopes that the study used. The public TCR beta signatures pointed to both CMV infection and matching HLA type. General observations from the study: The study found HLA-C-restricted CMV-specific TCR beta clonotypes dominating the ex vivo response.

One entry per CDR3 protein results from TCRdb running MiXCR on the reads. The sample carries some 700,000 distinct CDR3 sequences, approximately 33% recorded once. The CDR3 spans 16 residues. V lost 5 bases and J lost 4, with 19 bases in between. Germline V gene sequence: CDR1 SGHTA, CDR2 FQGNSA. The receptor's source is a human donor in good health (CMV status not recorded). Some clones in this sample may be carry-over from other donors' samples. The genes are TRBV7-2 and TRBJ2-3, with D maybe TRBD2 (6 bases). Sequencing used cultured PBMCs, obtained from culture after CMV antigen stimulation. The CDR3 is CASSDRDWRPPDTQYF. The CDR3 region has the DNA TGTGCCAGCAGCGACCGGGACTGGAGACCCCCAGATACGCAGTATTTT.